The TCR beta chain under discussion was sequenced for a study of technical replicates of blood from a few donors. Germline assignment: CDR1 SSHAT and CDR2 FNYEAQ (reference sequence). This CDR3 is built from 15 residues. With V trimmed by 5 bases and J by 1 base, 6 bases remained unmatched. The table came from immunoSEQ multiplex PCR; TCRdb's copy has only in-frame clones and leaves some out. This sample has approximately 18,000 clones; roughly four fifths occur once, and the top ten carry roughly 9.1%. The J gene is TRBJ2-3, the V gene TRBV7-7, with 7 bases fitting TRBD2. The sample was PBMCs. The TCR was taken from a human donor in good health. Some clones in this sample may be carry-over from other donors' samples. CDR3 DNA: TGTGCCAGCAGCATTAGCGGGTCCCGCACAGATACGCAGTATTTT. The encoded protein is CASSISGSRTDTQYF.